The 9 T cell receptor beta chains below come from one sample, sequenced in a study of cytomegalovirus exposure and HLA in healthy donors. In the PCR, 60 Vbeta and 13 Jbeta primers were used. This table comes from immunoSEQ multiplex PCR, and its TCRdb copy is limited to in-frame clones, with some not included. Its listing shows around 200,000 clones. The sample consisted of PBMCs. All receptors derive from a woman between 25 and 40 years old in good health and CMV-seropositive.

The rearrangement uses TRBV13 and TRBJ2-7; 7 bases agree with TRBD1. CDR3 size: 17 residues. J lost 3 bases, V lost 0 bases, and 11 bases had no gene match. Germline lookup yields CDR1 PRHDT and CDR2 FYEKMQ (reference sequence). The CDR3 DNA follows: TGTGCCAGCAGCTTAGGGGGAACCGGGACAGCGATCTACGAGCAGTACTTC. This codes for CASSLGGTGTAIYEQYF.

The chain uses TRBV7-8 and TRBJ2-7, with 9 bases lining up with TRBD1. Germline assignment: CDR1 SGHVS and CDR2 FQNEAQ. The CDR3 totals 15 residues. Trimming took 4 bases from V and 2 from J; bases not matched to a gene: 6. CDR3 sequence: CASSSGQGRTYEQYF. CDR3 nucleotides: TGTGCCAGCAGCTCAGGACAGGGGCGAACCTACGAGCAGTACTTC.

This chain uses TRBV11-2 with TRBJ2-7; 8 bases match TRBD1. V lost 5 bases to trimming and J lost 3 bases; unmatched junction nucleotides: 6. The CDR3 covers 14 residues. Per the germline V gene, CDR1 is SGHAT and CDR2 is FQNNGV. DNA of the CDR3: TGTGCCAGCAGCCCGACAGGGGCAGACTACGAGCAGTACTTC. The encoded protein is CASSPTGADYEQYF.

This rearrangement joins TRBV5-1 to TRBJ2-5, with D possibly matching TRBD1 (7 bases). Gene TRBJ2-7 matches the end of the DNA better, so the J call may be wrong. The CDR3 sequence is 15 residues long. Germline lookup yields CDR1 SGHRS and CDR2 YFSETQ. The CDR3 nucleotides read TGCGCCAGCAGCCGCGGGACAGCCACTTCCTACGAGCAGTACTTC. The encoded protein is CASSRGTATSYEQYF.

This chain joins TRBV19 and TRBJ2-3; TRBD2 matches at 8 bases. The CDR3 has 17 amino acids. Losses at the gene ends were 5 bases for V and 0 bases for J; bases not matched to a gene: 10. The V gene's germline CDR1 is LNHDA and CDR2 SQIVND (reference sequence). CDR3 coding DNA: TGTGCCAGTAGTGGCGGCGGGCGGGGGGTGAGCACAGATACGCAGTATTTT. It yields the protein CASSGGGRGVSTDTQYF.

The rearrangement joins TRBV19 to TRBJ1-1; D is undetermined. This CDR3 is 16 amino acids long. Germline V gene lookup returns CDR1 LNHDA and CDR2 SQIVND (reference sequence). The ends were cut back, 2 bases at V and 1 base at J, with 14 bases in the middle. In nucleotides, the CDR3 is TGTGCCAGTAGTATAATTCTCAGCGGGAGGAACACTGAAGCTTTCTTT. Its protein product is CASSIILSGRNTEAFF.

The chain has TRBV9 and TRBJ2-7; D is perhaps TRBD2 (5 bases). From germline, CDR1 is SGDLS and CDR2 YYNGEE. V was pared by 0 bases and J by 6 bases, with 16 bases between. This CDR3 has 15 amino acids. CDR3: CASSVDSARRGEQYF. The CDR3 coding sequence is TGTGCCAGCAGCGTAGACAGCGCGAGACGGGGCGAGCAGTACTTC.

V gene TRBV11-3 combines with J gene TRBJ2-2; the D gene is possibly TRBD1 (5 bases). CDR1 SGHNT and CDR2 YENEEA come from the germline V gene. Trimming shortened V by 1 base and J by 4 bases, and 13 bases separated the two germline ends. This CDR3 is built from 16 residues. Here the CDR3 reads CASSLGTIGLTGELFF. The CDR3 nucleotides read TGTGCCAGCAGCTTAGGGACAATCGGTCTCACCGGGGAGCTGTTTTTT.

This chain uses TRBV28 with TRBJ1-3; 8 bases match TRBD1. The length of the CDR3 is 15 residues. Germline loops: CDR1 MDHEN, CDR2 SYDVKM. The trim removed 3 bases at V and 4 bases at J, leaving 5 bases unmatched. The CDR3 protein is CASSFQGAGGNTIYF. Written as DNA, the CDR3 is TGTGCCAGCAGTTTTCAGGGGGCTGGGGGAAACACCATATATTTT.